The 30 T cell receptor beta chains given below trace back to one sample, sequenced in a study of blood T cell repertoires in COVID-19. Using immunoSEQ multiplex PCR, the repertoire was profiled, and TCRdb retains in-frame clones only, with some absent. The sample shows some 500,000 clones, roughly nine tenths of them seen only once. Sequenced material: peripheral blood. All receptors derive from a woman aged 45 to 65 with COVID-19, enrolled during active disease.

The chain combines TRBV28 with TRBJ2-7; D perhaps matches TRBD2 (6 bases). Germline V CDR1 and CDR2: MDHEN, SYDVKM. This CDR3 contains 14 residues. The V gene lost 4 bases and the J gene lost 2 bases, with 12 bases spanning the gap. The CDR3 DNA follows: TGTGCCAGCAGTTCGGGACTTACTCCCTACGAGCAGTACTTC. This translates into CASSSGLTPYEQYF.

This clone was seen a handful of times. The CDR3 loop reads CAWSVQNQPQHF. As DNA, the CDR3 is TGTGCCTGGAGTGTACAGAATCAGCCCCAGCATTTT. J is TRBJ1-5 and V is TRBV30; D call uncertain. V lost 0 bases and J lost 4, with 4 bases in between. The CDR3 spans 12 residues. CDR1 is GTSNPN and CDR2 is SVGIG in the germline V gene (reference sequence).

V usage is TRBV2 and J usage is TRBJ1-1; 7 positions match TRBD1. CDR1 is SNHLY, CDR2 FYNNEI, per germline. The CDR3 totals 14 residues. The V gene end was trimmed by 7 bases and the J gene end by 1 base; junction bases not matched to a gene: 6. CDR3 coding DNA: TGTGCCAGCATAAGGAGGACAGGGAACACTGAAGCTTTCTTT. Translation gives CASIRRTGNTEAFF.

The rearrangement links TRBV19 to TRBJ1-1; D ambiguous. Between the trimmed V and J ends, which lost 8 bases and 4 bases, there was a span of 14 bases. CDR1 LNHDA and CDR2 SQIVND come from the germline V gene (reference sequence). The CDR3 length is 13 residues. The DNA for the CDR3 is TGTGCCAGTGATGGGGAGGGAGGCACTGAAGCTTTCTTT. Amino acids: CASDGEGGTEAFF.

This clone was detected only a few times. This chain uses TRBV30 with TRBJ2-2; D is perhaps TRBD2 (5 bases). Per the germline V gene, CDR1 is GTSNPN and CDR2 is SVGIG (reference sequence). With 1 base removed from V and 1 base from J, the gap between germline ends came to 10 bases. The CDR3 runs 15 residues. CDR3 protein: CAWSATRQNTGELFF. CDR3 in DNA: TGTGCCTGGAGTGCAACTAGACAGAACACCGGGGAGCTGTTTTTT. Full variable domain (outside the CDR3, taken from reference TRBV30 and TRBJ2-2): SQTIHQWPATLVQPVGSPLSLECTVEGTSNPNLYWYRQAAGRGLQLLFYSVGIGQISSEVPQNLSASRPQDRQFILSSKKLLLSDSGFYLCAWSATRQNTGELFFGEGSRLTVL.

The chain combines TRBV29-1 with TRBJ1-1; 8 bases fit TRBD1. Trimming at V came to 7 bases and at J to 1 base, leaving 5 bases not matched to a gene. Germline V gene data show CDR1 as SQVTM and CDR2 as ANQGSEA. This CDR3 spans 13 amino acids. The CDR3 DNA sequence: TGCAGCGCCATGGACAGGGCGAACACTGAAGCTTTCTTT. This gives the protein CSAMDRANTEAFF.

The chain couples TRBV2 to TRBJ1-1; a weak D match, TRBD1 (6 bases). The CDR3 is 13 residues long. Germline-derived CDR1 and CDR2 are SNHLY and FYNNEI. V was pared by 4 bases and J by 5 bases, with 11 bases between. CDR3 nucleotide sequence: TGTGCCAGCAGTGTTTGGGGGCGGACTGAAGCTTTCTTT. Translated, it gives CASSVWGRTEAFF.

This chain connects TRBV28 to TRBJ1-2; 7 nucleotides align to TRBD1. The germline V gene has CDR1 MDHEN and CDR2 SYDVKM. Trimming cost V 6 bases and J 8 bases; bases outside gene matches: 9. This CDR3 region has 13 residues. The DNA of the CDR3 is TGTGCCAGCAGCCGCGACAGGGCGGCCGGCTACACCTTC. The encoded protein is CASSRDRAAGYTF.

The chain combines TRBV5-1 with TRBJ2-5; 8 positions agree with TRBD2. Germline V gives CDR1 SGHRS, CDR2 YFSETQ. V shed 3 bases, J shed 4 bases, and the junction held 8 bases outside the gene matches. This CDR3 has 15 residues. The CDR3 loop is CASSSLGLAGETQYF. CDR3 sequence (DNA): TGCGCCAGCAGCTCCCTCGGACTAGCCGGAGAGACCCAGTACTTC.

The table lists this clone with a few counts. This rearrangement joins TRBV28 to TRBJ1-2, with D perhaps matching TRBD1 (5 bases). Germline-derived CDR1 and CDR2 are MDHEN and SYDVKM. The V gene lost 8 bases and the J gene lost 4 bases, with 11 bases spanning the gap. The CDR3 is 12 amino acids. The CDR3 DNA is TGTGCCAGCCTCAGGGAATTCTATGGCTACACCTTC. This gives the protein CASLREFYGYTF.

The rearrangement joins TRBV24-1 to TRBJ2-2; D is perhaps TRBD1 (6 bases). CDR1 KGHDR and CDR2 SFDVKD come from the germline V gene. V was shortened by 10 bases and J by 5 bases, with 16 bases between the two germline ends. This CDR3 region has 14 residues. CDR3 sequence (DNA): TGTGCCACTTGTGGGGGCCAGGGGACCGGGGAGCTGTTTTTT. This translates into CATCGGQGTGELFF.

This chain uses TRBV11-2 with TRBJ2-1, with TRBD2 matching 9 bases. The CDR3 is 16 amino acids. Germline CDR1 is SGHAT and CDR2 is FQNNGV. V was clipped by 3 bases and J by 6 bases; unmatched bases: 9. The CDR3 region has the DNA TGTGCCAGCAGCTTGAACGCGGGGGGGCTATCCAATGAGCAGTTCTTC. Its protein is CASSLNAGGLSNEQFF.

V is TRBV19 and J is TRBJ2-2; weak D call: TRBD2 (6 bases). The CDR3 covers 15 residues. V was clipped by 5 bases and J by 0 bases, with 10 bases between them. Germline lookup yields CDR1 LNHDA and CDR2 SQIVND (reference sequence). CDR3 in DNA: TGTGCCAGTAGTTCTGGCGGGGCGAACACCGGGGAGCTGTTTTTT. Translating gives CASSSGGANTGELFF.

This chain joins TRBV7-6 and TRBJ1-1, with unresolved D. CDR1 SGHVS and CDR2 FNYEAQ come from the germline V gene. This CDR3 has 15 amino acids. V lost 0 bases, J lost 0 bases, and 8 bases lay in between. CDR3 sequence reads: CASSLAARMNTEAFF. In DNA form, the CDR3 reads TGTGCCAGCAGCTTAGCAGCCAGGATGAACACTGAAGCTTTCTTT.

The chain uses TRBV6-5 and TRBJ2-2, with 8 nucleotides matching TRBD1. Trimming at V came to 4 bases and at J to 7 bases, leaving 8 bases not matched to a gene. CDR1 is MNHEY and CDR2 is SVGAGI in the germline V gene. This CDR3 has 15 amino acids. CDR3 amino acids: CASSLAGGEGGELFF. CDR3 DNA sequence: TGTGCCAGCAGTTTAGCAGGGGGCGAAGGCGGGGAGCTGTTTTTT.

The V call is TRBV11-3, the J call TRBJ2-7; 7 bases map to TRBD1. The germline CDR1 and CDR2 sequences are SGHNT and YENEEA. J lost 6 bases, V lost 4 bases, and 9 bases had no gene match. CDR3 length equals 14 residues. The CDR3 DNA is TGTGCCAGCAGCTATACCGGGACAGTAGCCGAGCAGTACTTC. Its translation is CASSYTGTVAEQYF. Complete variable domain (other parts from reference TRBV11-3 and TRBJ2-7): EAGVVQSPRYKIIEKKQPVAFWCNPISGHNTLYWYLQNLGQGPELLIRYENEEAVDDSQLPKDRFSAERLKGVDSTLKIQPAELGDSAVYLCASSYTGTVAEQYFGPGTRLTVT.

The V call is TRBV28, the J call TRBJ1-4; TRBD1 might be the D (5 bases). V was trimmed by 10 bases and J by 8 bases, leaving 14 bases between them. Germline assignment: CDR1 MDHEN and CDR2 SYDVKM. This CDR3 contains 12 residues. The CDR3 nucleotides read TGTGCCACGCGTGGGGGAGGCGAAAAACTGTTTTTT. Translation gives CATRGGGEKLFF.

The CDR3, as DNA: TGTGCCAGCACTCAAAGAGCGGGGGACACTGAAGCTTTCTTT. Residues: CASTQRAGDTEAFF. The V and J genes are TRBV6-5 and TRBJ1-1, with a weak D call TRBD1 (5 bases). Trimming removed 7 bases from V and 3 bases from J, with 15 bases in between. CDR1 is MNHEY, CDR2 SVGAGI, per germline. The CDR3 covers 14 residues.

The chain is built from TRBV27 and TRBJ2-1; 12 positions match TRBD2. V dropped 5 bases and J dropped 0; count of bases not matched to a gene: 5. Germline CDR1 is MNHEY and CDR2 is SMNVEV (reference sequence). CDR3 length: 17 residues. DNA for the CDR3: TGTGCCAGCAGTATAGGACTAGCGGGGAGCTCCTACAATGAGCAGTTCTTC. It translates to CASSIGLAGSSYNEQFF.

This clone was detected once. V and J are TRBV14 and TRBJ1-2; TRBD1 is a possible D gene (6 bases). Deletions cut 4 bases from V and 2 bases from J, with 11 bases between. The germline CDR1 and CDR2 sequences are SGHDN and FVKESK. The CDR3 is 14 residues long. CDR3 DNA: TGTGCCAGCAGCCTACTGGGGGCCAACTATGGCTACACCTTC. This gives the protein CASSLLGANYGYTF.

In this sample, this clone turned up once. CDR3 DNA: TGTGCCAGCAGCCCGGGACAGGGTAACTACGAGCAGTACTTC. It is translated as CASSPGQGNYEQYF. The chain combines TRBV7-3 with TRBJ2-7; 9 nucleotides line up with TRBD1. Germline V gene lookup returns CDR1 SGHTA and CDR2 FQGTGA. There are 14 residues in the CDR3. V trimming: 5 bases; J trimming: 3 bases; junction bases outside the gene matches: 5.

The chain links TRBV11-2 to TRBJ1-6; D gene ambiguous. CDR3 size: 14 residues. V lost 1 base and J 7 bases, leaving 8 bases between the germline ends. Germline values: CDR1 SGHAT, CDR2 FQNNGV. CDR3 nucleotide sequence: TGTGCCAGCAGCTTAGGAACCAGAAATTCACCCCTCCACTTT. Encoded protein: CASSLGTRNSPLHF.

This clone is a singleton in its sample. This chain joins TRBV28 and TRBJ1-2; D not certain. This CDR3 contains 15 residues. Germline V gene sequence: CDR1 MDHEN, CDR2 SYDVKM. V lost 3 bases to trimming and J lost 2 bases, with 13 bases between them. CDR3 amino acids: CASSLRWSINYGYTF. The DNA for the CDR3 is TGTGCCAGCAGTTTGAGGTGGAGCATAAACTATGGCTACACCTTC.

The chain employs TRBV7-8 and TRBJ2-3; a weak D match, TRBD2 (7 bases). The CDR3 contains 14 residues. V gave up 2 bases and J gave up 4 bases, with 10 bases separating them. Germline V gene data show CDR1 as SGHVS and CDR2 as FQNEAQ. DNA of the CDR3: TGTGCCAGCAGCTTACGAGGGGGGGCAGATACGCAGTATTTT. Residues: CASSLRGGADTQYF.

The chain recombines TRBV24-1 with TRBJ2-2, with TRBD2 as a possible D gene (5 bases). Germline values: CDR1 KGHDR, CDR2 SFDVKD. CDR3 length equals 16 residues. Trimming took off 4 bases at V and 5 bases at J, with 16 bases between the two ends. CDR3 region: CATSDPGRGRTGELFF. Here the CDR3 DNA reads TGTGCCACCAGTGACCCTGGCCGAGGGCGAACCGGGGAGCTGTTTTTT.

This clone was counted a few times. This chain connects TRBV11-2 to TRBJ1-1; 9 nucleotides align to TRBD1. With V trimmed by 5 bases and J by 1 base, 2 bases remained unmatched. Germline-derived CDR1 and CDR2 are SGHAT and FQNNGV. The CDR3 spans 14 residues. CDR3: CASSPDRGNTEAFF. CDR3 DNA: TGTGCCAGCAGCCCGGACAGGGGGAACACTGAAGCTTTCTTT.

The chain has TRBV28 and TRBJ1-5, with D unresolved. The CDR3 is made up of 16 amino acids. Per the germline V gene, CDR1 is MDHEN and CDR2 is SYDVKM. V was shortened by 5 bases and J by 1 base, with 15 bases between the two germline ends. CDR3 region: CASSPPGDGSNQPQHF. The CDR3 DNA follows: TGTGCCAGCAGTCCCCCTGGAGATGGCAGCAATCAGCCCCAGCATTTT.

V gene TRBV4-1 combines with J gene TRBJ1-2; 8 bases agree with TRBD1. Germline CDR1 is MGHRA and CDR2 is YSYEKL. CDR3 size: 15 residues. Unmatched junction bases numbered 2, after V lost 0 bases and J lost 2 bases. The CDR3 nucleotides read TGCGCCAGCAGCCAAGATGGACAGGGAAACTATGGCTACACCTTC. Translated, it gives CASSQDGQGNYGYTF.

The V gene is TRBV3-1 (or the pseudogene TRBV3-2), the J gene TRBJ1-1; the match to TRBD1 covers 7 bases. The J segment lost 10 bases and the V segment lost 1 base, leaving 0 bases of the junction unmatched. This CDR3 is built from 11 residues. Germline CDR1 LGHDT, CDR2 YNNKEL (reference sequence). The CDR3 loop reads CASSQGTGAFF. As DNA, the CDR3 is TGTGCCAGCAGCCAAGGGACAGGAGCTTTCTTT.

The chain uses TRBV28 and TRBJ1-5; no clear D. CDR3 size: 14 residues. Germline lookup yields CDR1 MDHEN and CDR2 SYDVKM. Trimming removed 3 bases from V and 2 bases from J, with 8 bases in between. Written as DNA, the CDR3 is TGTGCCAGCAGTTTCAGCGATGGCAATCAGCCCCAGCATTTT. This translates into CASSFSDGNQPQHF.